This T cell receptor beta chain was observed in a study of T cells in women clearing cervical HPV infection. Concerning this clone: Its antigen is still unknown. The DNA ends 3 residues before the CDR3 does, and the rest of the CDR3 is filled in from the germline J gene.

J lost 8 bases, V lost 2 bases, and 7 bases had no gene match. CDR1 and CDR2 (germline): SEHNR, FQNEAQ (reference sequence). CDR3 size: 15 residues. Overall study findings and caveats: Associations may precede or follow infection; HPV-specific or memory T cells were not isolated. TRBV6-7 relative abundance averaged approximately 0.11% in cases and 0.15% to 0.2% in controls. T-cell numbers per sample were unknown and may explain richness differences.

Measured with immunoSEQ multiplex PCR; TCRdb has only the in-frame clones, and not every one. This sample's clone table lists about 29,000 clones. Dot-blot hybridization genotyped cervical HPV amplified with MY09/MY11 PCR. The sequence was collected from a woman aged 18-70 years with a cervical HPV16 infection that either progressed to CIN3+ or cleared (not recorded which). This sequence joins TRBV7-9 and TRBJ1-4, with TRBD1 matching 8 bases. Sequencing input: blood buffy coat. Partial CDR3 DNA: TGTGCCAGCAGCTTAATTCAAGCAGGGGGCGAAAAA. This encodes CASSLIQAGGEK. The complete CDR3 reads CASSLIQAGGEKLFF.